This T cell receptor (beta chain) was identified during a study of T cells in Graves' hyperthyroidism and ophthalmopathy. The V gene lost 0 bases and the J gene lost 2 bases, with 7 bases spanning the gap. The CDR3 loop spans 14 amino acids. Germline lookup yields CDR1 ENHRY and CDR2 SYGVKD. TCR beta CDR3 region amplification was performed from RNA transcripts. TCR CDR3 underwent first-round RT-PCR with the HTBI primer set. MiXCR was run by TCRdb on the multiplex PCR reads, yielding one entry per CDR3 protein. The data contain 450,000 to 550,000 distinct CDR3 sequences, roughly a quarter of them singletons. This clonotype was observed at least ten times.

The clonotype comes from a woman younger than 45 with Graves' ophthalmopathy. Source material: blood. The chain employs TRBV10-3 and TRBJ2-5; D perhaps matches TRBD2 (5 bases). The CDR3 sequence is CAISESREQETQYF. CDR3 DNA: TGTGCCATCAGTGAGTCAAGGGAGCAAGAGACCCAGTACTTC.